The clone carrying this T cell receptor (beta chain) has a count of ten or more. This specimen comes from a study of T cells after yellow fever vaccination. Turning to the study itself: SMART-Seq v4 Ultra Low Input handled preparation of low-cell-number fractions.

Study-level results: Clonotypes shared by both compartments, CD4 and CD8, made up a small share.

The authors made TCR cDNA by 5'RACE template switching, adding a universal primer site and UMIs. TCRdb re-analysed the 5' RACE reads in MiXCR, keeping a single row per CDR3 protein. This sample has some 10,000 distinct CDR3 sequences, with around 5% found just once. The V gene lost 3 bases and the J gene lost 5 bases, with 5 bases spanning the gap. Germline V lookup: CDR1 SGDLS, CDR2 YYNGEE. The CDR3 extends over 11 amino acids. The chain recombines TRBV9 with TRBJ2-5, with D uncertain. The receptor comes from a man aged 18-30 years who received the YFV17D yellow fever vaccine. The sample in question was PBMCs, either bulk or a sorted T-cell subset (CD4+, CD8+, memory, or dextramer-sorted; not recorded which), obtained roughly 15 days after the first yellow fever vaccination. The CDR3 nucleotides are TGTGCCAGCAGCGACTCGGAGACCCAGTACTTC. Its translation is CASSDSETQYF.